These 10 T cell receptor beta chains were sequenced from one sample in a study of metastatic and nonmetastatic thyroid tumors. Nobody among the patients had been given any treatment before thyroid surgery. TCRdb reassembled clones from the PCR reads with MiXCR. The table records tens of thousands of clones, about 26% of them present only once. The specimen was blood. These receptors were collected from a female donor with papillary thyroid cancer or a benign thyroid nodule (not recorded which). Some clones in this sample may be carry-over from other donors' samples.

Many counts were recorded for this clone. The same CDR3 is also encoded by other DNA sequences in this sample. The gene calls are TRBV12-3 or TRBV12-4 and TRBJ1-4; no definite D call. CDR3 length equals 13 residues. V was cut by 6 bases and J by 3 bases, with 8 bases left in between. As DNA, the CDR3 is TGTGCCAGCAGACTAAGGCCTAATGAAAAACTGTTTTTT. It specifies CASRLRPNEKLFF.

The chain joins TRBV6-1 to TRBJ2-7, with 10 nucleotides matching TRBD2. CDR3 length: 15 amino acids. The V and J ends lost 5 bases and 0 bases, in that order; junction bases with no gene match: 4. Germline loops: CDR1 MNHNS, CDR2 SASEGT. The DNA for the CDR3 is TGTGCCAGCAGTATTTCTAGCGGGAGCTCCTACGAGCAGTACTTC. Translated: CASSISSGSSYEQYF.

This clone has at least ten counts. The J gene is TRBJ2-1, the V gene TRBV6-5, with a tentative D call TRBD1 (6 bases). This CDR3 region has 15 residues. Germline V CDR1 and CDR2: MNHEY, SVGAGI. V lost 2 bases to trimming and J lost 4 bases, with 12 bases between them. The DNA for the CDR3 is TGTGCCAGCAGTTACACGGCGGACAGTTACAATGAGCAGTTCTTC. It yields the protein CASSYTADSYNEQFF.

In its sample, this clone was seen a few times. The chain combines TRBV20-1 with TRBJ2-7; TRBD1 matches at 8 bases. V lost 0 bases, J lost 3 bases, and 7 bases stayed unmatched. The CDR3 sequence is 15 residues long. Germline V gives CDR1 DFQATT, CDR2 SNEGSKA (reference sequence). The CDR3 nucleotides are TGCAGTGCTAGAGATCCTGGACAGGGAGGCTACGAGCAGTACTTC. Protein sequence: CSARDPGQGGYEQYF.

This clone was seen many times. The genes are TRBV19 and TRBJ2-6; D is uncertain. CDR3 length: 14 amino acids. V lost 5 bases to trimming and J lost 0 bases, with 5 bases between them. Germline V gene data show CDR1 as LNHDA and CDR2 as SQIVND (reference sequence). CDR3 sequence (DNA): TGTGCCAGTAGTCCCCTCTCTGGGGCCAACGTCCTGACTTTC. Translating it yields CASSPLSGANVLTF.

The chain couples TRBV11-3 to TRBJ2-2, with 9 bases aligning to TRBD2. CDR1 and CDR2 (germline): SGHNT, YENEEA. This CDR3 spans 15 amino acids. Unmatched junction bases numbered 3, after V lost 1 base and J lost 6 bases. The CDR3 DNA reads TGTGCCAGCAGCTTAGGGGGACTAGCCGCCGGGGAGCTGTTTTTT. This gives the protein CASSLGGLAAGELFF.

Sample share makes this clone medium-sized (0.01 to 0.1%). The J gene is TRBJ2-7, the V gene TRBV20-1; weak D call: TRBD2 (6 bases). Between the trimmed V and J ends, which lost 6 bases and 3 bases, there was a span of 18 bases. The CDR3 has 14 residues. Germline V CDR1 and CDR2: DFQATT, SNEGSKA (reference sequence). CDR3 loop: CSAYNGGVGYEQYF. CDR3 in DNA: TGCAGTGCGTATAACGGCGGGGTAGGCTACGAGCAGTACTTC.

This clone is medium-sized. The J gene is TRBJ1-2, the V gene TRBV6-1; perhaps TRBD1 as D (5 bases). V lost 6 bases, J lost 2 bases, and 13 bases lay in between. The CDR3 runs to 14 residues. Germline CDR1 reads MNHNS; CDR2 reads SASEGT. The CDR3 DNA is TGTGCCAGCAGGGGCCTTGGGGGGAACTATGGCTACACCTTC. Amino acids: CASRGLGGNYGYTF.

The V gene is TRBV20-1, the J gene TRBJ2-1; 8 nucleotides align to TRBD1. V shed 6 bases and J 7 bases; nucleotides not matched to a gene: 11. Per the germline V gene, CDR1 is DFQATT and CDR2 is SNEGSKA (reference sequence). The CDR3 is 14 amino acids. Written as DNA, the CDR3 is TGCAGTGCGCGGGGACAGGTGAGACGGAATGAGCAGTTCTTC. Its protein product is CSARGQVRRNEQFF.

This clone was seen a few times. This rearrangement joins TRBV6-1 to TRBJ1-2, with TRBD1 as a possible D gene (5 bases). CDR1 and CDR2 from the germline V gene are MNHNS and SASEGT. The V end was cut by 10 bases, the J end by 8 bases, with 23 bases between. The CDR3 has 14 amino acids. CDR3 loop: CAISLTQLGGGYTF. The CDR3, as DNA: TGTGCCATCAGCTTAACCCAACTGGGGGGGGGCTACACCTTC.